Reported below is one TCR beta chain. Germline assignment: CDR1 SGHNT and CDR2 YENEEA. Trimming stripped 3 bases from V and 10 bases from J, with 15 bases between. The CDR3 is made up of 13 amino acids. Unsorted material relied on tens of millions of PBMCs as the source of genomic DNA. These data belong to a study of shared clonotypes between healthy human individuals. Overall study context: Participating donors consisted of a couple of women and a few men aged 18 to 49.

Across several immunoSEQ plates, the genomic DNA of each subset was split evenly. Using immunoSEQ multiplex PCR, the repertoire was profiled, and TCRdb retains in-frame clones only, with some absent. The sample contains about 530,000 clones, about 80% of which appear only once. This TCR was sampled from a woman aged 40 to 50 in good health. Some clones in this sample may be carry-over from other donors' samples. The specimen sequenced was PBMCs. V and J are TRBV11-3 and TRBJ2-5, with D tentatively TRBD1 or TRBD2 (5 bases each). The DNA of the CDR3 is TGTGCCAGCAGCTTTGCTAACATGGGGGACCAGTACTTC. It codes for CASSFANMGDQYF.